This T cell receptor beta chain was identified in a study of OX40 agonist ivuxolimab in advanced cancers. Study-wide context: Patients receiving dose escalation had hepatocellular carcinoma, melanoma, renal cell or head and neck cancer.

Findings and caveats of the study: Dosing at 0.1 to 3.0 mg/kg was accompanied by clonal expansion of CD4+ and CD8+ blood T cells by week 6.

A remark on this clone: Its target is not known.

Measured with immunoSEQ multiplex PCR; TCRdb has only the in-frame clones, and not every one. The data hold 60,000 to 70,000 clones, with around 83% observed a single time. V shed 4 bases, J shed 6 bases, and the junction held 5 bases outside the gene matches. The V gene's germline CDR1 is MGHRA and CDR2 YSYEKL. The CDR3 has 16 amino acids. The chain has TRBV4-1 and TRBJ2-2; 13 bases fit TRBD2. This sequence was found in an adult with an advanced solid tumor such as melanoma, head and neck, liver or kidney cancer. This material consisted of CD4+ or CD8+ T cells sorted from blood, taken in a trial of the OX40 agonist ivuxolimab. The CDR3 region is CASSLEGLAGSGELFF. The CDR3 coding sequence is TGCGCCAGCAGCCTAGAGGGACTAGCGGGGTCCGGGGAGCTGTTTTTT.